One sample yielded the 21 T cell receptor beta chains listed below, sequenced in a study of blood T cells in healthy people across ages (dated by TCRdb to the mid-2010s). Library construction relied on 5' RACE. Instrument on record: Illumina HiSeq 2500. A second roughly 7 to 12 cycle PCR used a sample-barcoded 5' primer and a J-beta primer mix. The public reads were run again by TCRdb, first through fastp at Q25 and then through MiXCR, and only productive beta chains were kept. Rows with a matching CDR3 protein are joined into one entry that keeps the most common DNA and genes. Counted in this sample were some 920,000 distinct CDR3 sequences; roughly 50% of them appeared once. The leading ten clones occupy about 20% of the sample. The sequenced material came from blood. The source is a woman aged 55-69 years in good health.

This chain joins TRBV4-3 and TRBJ1-4; D is unclear. The CDR3 loop spans 15 amino acids. Germline CDR1 and CDR2: LGHNA and YSLEER. Between the trimmed V and J ends, which lost 0 bases and 7 bases, there was a span of 12 bases. CDR3 protein: CASSQDTGRGEKLFF. CDR3 nucleotides: TGCGCCAGCAGCCAAGATACGGGCCGCGGTGAAAAACTGTTTTTT.

This clonotype was picked up many times. This chain connects TRBV10-3 to TRBJ2-5; the D gene is possibly TRBD2 (5 bases). V lost 10 bases and J lost 1, with 13 bases in between. Per the germline V gene, CDR1 is ENHRY and CDR2 is SYGVKD. The CDR3 is 13 amino acids. CDR3 protein: CANSAGIQETQYF. Written as DNA, the CDR3 is TGTGCCAATTCCGCGGGCATCCAAGAGACCCAGTACTTC.

This chain connects TRBV27 to TRBJ2-1, with D hard to call. CDR1 is MNHEY and CDR2 is SMNVEV in the germline V gene (reference sequence). Trimming took 5 bases from V and 0 from J, leaving 14 bases between them. The CDR3 covers 16 residues. CDR3 loop: CASSDHTQVSYNEQFF. CDR3 DNA sequence: TGTGCCAGCAGTGACCACACCCAAGTCTCCTACAATGAGCAGTTCTTC.

The chain combines TRBV3-1 with TRBJ1-2, with unresolved D. V lost 1 base, J lost 2 bases, and 14 bases lay in between. Germline CDR1 reads LGHDT; CDR2 reads YNNKEL (reference sequence). CDR3 length: 16 amino acids. The CDR3 loop reads CASSQAHVNRNYGYTF. The CDR3 region has the DNA TGTGCCAGCAGCCAAGCCCATGTGAATCGAAACTATGGCTACACCTTC.

This clonotype was recorded at least ten times. This may be a read error: a much more frequent sequence differs by one nucleotide. The V call is TRBV7-2, the J call TRBJ2-5; possible D gene TRBD2, 5 bases. The length of the CDR3 is 14 residues. Per the germline V gene, CDR1 is SGHTA and CDR2 is FQGNSA. V lost 5 bases and J 11 bases, leaving 21 bases between the germline ends. The CDR3 region has the DNA TGTGCCAGCAGCAGCCAACCGGGGAACAATGAGCAGTACTTC. Translation: CASSSQPGNNEQYF.

The V and J genes are TRBV13 and TRBJ1-2, with D possibly TRBD1 on 6 matching bases. Germline CDR1 and CDR2: PRHDT and FYEKMQ (reference sequence). Trimming stripped 6 bases from V and 4 bases from J, with 15 bases between. The CDR3 covers 14 residues. CDR3 residues: CASRRAGVSYGYTF. The CDR3 nucleotides read TGTGCCAGCAGGCGAGCAGGGGTCTCCTATGGCTACACCTTC.

This clonotype has just a few counts. This chain uses TRBV12-3 or TRBV12-4 with TRBJ2-7; 13 bases are shared with TRBD2. V was pared by 10 bases and J by 2 bases, with 2 bases of the junction left unmatched. CDR3 length: 13 residues. Here the CDR3 DNA reads TGTGCCACCACTAGCGGGAGGGCCTACGAGCAGTACTTC. Its protein product is CATTSGRAYEQYF.

This clonotype has more than one count but fewer than ten. The chain employs TRBV27 and TRBJ1-5; no definite D call. The CDR3 runs to 15 residues. The ends were cut back, 4 bases at V and 1 base at J, with 11 bases in the middle. Germline V lookup: CDR1 MNHEY, CDR2 SMNVEV (reference sequence). In DNA form, the CDR3 reads TGTGCCAGCAGTTCCCCGGGCCAGAGCAATCAGCCCCAGCATTTT. Translating gives CASSSPGQSNQPQHF.

This clonotype was observed once. The chain combines TRBV4-1 with TRBJ2-1; the D gene is possibly TRBD2 (6 bases). Germline V lookup: CDR1 MGHRA, CDR2 YSYEKL. Between the trimmed V and J ends, which lost 1 base and 13 bases, there was a span of 20 bases. The CDR3 is 15 amino acids. CDR3 protein: CASSQARLDGVTQFF. The DNA for the CDR3 is TGCGCCAGCAGCCAAGCCCGACTAGATGGGGTGACCCAGTTCTTC.

A note on this clonotype: Sequence at one end of the junction differs from germline and may be a read error. The genes are TRBV20-1 and TRBJ2-1; no reliable D call. CDR3 length: 15 residues. The germline V gene encodes CDR1 DFQATT and CDR2 SNEGSKA (reference sequence). The CDR3 region is CNARDGRTFGNEQFF. DNA for the CDR3: TGCAATGCTAGAGACGGACGGACCTTCGGAAATGAGCAGTTCTTC.

The chain recombines TRBV5-1 with TRBJ2-1, with D maybe TRBD1 (5 bases). Trimming pared 8 bases from V and 9 bases from J, leaving 18 bases between. The CDR3 is 13 amino acids. Germline V lookup: CDR1 SGHRS, CDR2 YFSETQ. This CDR3 is CASTKLQDREQFF. DNA for the CDR3: TGCGCCAGTACCAAGTTACAGGACCGTGAGCAGTTCTTC.

The V gene is TRBV27, the J gene TRBJ2-7, with 8 bases lining up with TRBD1. This CDR3 is built from 14 residues. The ends lost 4 bases at V and 6 bases at J; junction bases unmatched: 8. CDR1 is MNHEY, CDR2 SMNVEV, per germline (reference sequence). The CDR3 nucleotides are TGTGCCAGCAGTTCTCCGGACAGGGCTGGCGAGCAGTACTTC. This codes for CASSSPDRAGEQYF.

This clonotype came up a few times. The CDR3 spells CASSPRPRVAKNIQYF. CDR3 nucleotides: TGTGCCAGCAGTCCCCGACCCAGGGTAGCCAAAAACATTCAGTACTTC. This sequence joins TRBV6-2 or TRBV6-3 and TRBJ2-4, with D possibly matching TRBD1 (5 bases). The CDR3 sequence is 16 residues long. In germline, CDR1 is MNHEY, CDR2 SVGEGT. V was pared by 5 bases and J by 0 bases, with 14 bases between.

The gene calls are TRBV7-9 and TRBJ2-1; maybe TRBD1 (6 bases). V was trimmed by 3 bases and J by 0 bases, leaving 12 bases between them. From germline, CDR1 is SEHNR and CDR2 FQNEAQ (reference sequence). The CDR3 sequence is 16 residues long. The CDR3 here is CASSFLRGTSYNEQFF. CDR3 coding DNA: TGTGCCAGCAGCTTCCTAAGGGGGACCTCCTACAATGAGCAGTTCTTC.

The table lists this clonotype with a few counts. The chain links TRBV15 to TRBJ2-7, with D unclear. Trimming stripped 4 bases from V and 3 bases from J, with 19 bases between. CDR1 and CDR2 (germline): LNHNV, YYDKDF (reference sequence). This CDR3 contains 16 residues. CDR3 nucleotide sequence: TGTGCCACCAGCAACCGGGTTGGCTCCGTCTTCTACGAGCAGTACTTC. The encoded protein is CATSNRVGSVFYEQYF.

The chain links TRBV20-1 to TRBJ1-2, with a weak D call TRBD1 (6 bases). The CDR3 contains 15 residues. Germline V gene lookup returns CDR1 DFQATT and CDR2 SNEGSKA (reference sequence). Between the trimmed V and J ends, which lost 6 bases and 1 base, there was a span of 18 bases. The CDR3 bases are TGCAGTGCCTTTAGTTCGGGACAAATTAACTATGGCTACACCTTC. Translated, it gives CSAFSSGQINYGYTF.

V usage is TRBV5-1 and J usage is TRBJ1-4, with 8 positions matching TRBD1. J lost 7 bases, V lost 0 bases, and 5 bases had no gene match. CDR3 length equals 15 residues. CDR1 is SGHRS, CDR2 YFSETQ, per germline. CDR3 nucleotides: TGCGCCAGCAGCTTGGTTGGACAGGGAAGTGAAAAACTGTTTTTT. This translates into CASSLVGQGSEKLFF.

J is TRBJ1-4 and V is TRBV15; D not resolved. V was shortened by 0 bases and J by 0 bases, with 14 bases between the two germline ends. CDR1 is LNHNV, CDR2 YYDKDF, per germline (reference sequence). The CDR3 consists of 18 residues. CDR3 bases: TGTGCCACCAGCAGAGAGGCGTTAAGGATTGCAACTAATGAAAAACTGTTTTTT. It specifies CATSREALRIATNEKLFF. Variable domain in full (rest from reference TRBV15 and TRBJ1-4): DAMVIQNPRYQVTQFGKPVTLSCSQTLNHNVMYWYQQKSSQAPKLLFHYYDKDFNNEADTPDNFQSRRPNTSFCFLDIRSPGLGDTAMYLCATSREALRIATNEKLFFGSGTQLSVL.

The gene calls are TRBV6-2 or TRBV6-3 and TRBJ2-5; D unclear. Germline V gene lookup returns CDR1 MNHEY and CDR2 SVGEGT. The V gene lost 6 bases and the J gene lost 4 bases, with 18 bases spanning the gap. The CDR3 extends over 15 amino acids. This CDR3 is CASSPSVPFSETQYF. The CDR3 nucleotides are TGTGCCAGCAGCCCTTCTGTCCCATTCTCAGAGACCCAGTACTTC.

The table lists this clonotype with a count of one. This sequence joins TRBV28 and TRBJ2-5; D call uncertain. The end of the DNA fits TRBJ2-7 better, so the J call may be wrong. CDR1 is MDHEN, CDR2 SYDVKM, per germline. CDR3 size: 15 residues. This chain's CDR3 is CASSLPVGSGSEQYF. Here the CDR3 DNA reads TGTGCCAGCAGTTTACCAGTAGGCTCTGGTTCCGAGCAGTACTTC.

This clonotype showed up just a few times. The genes are TRBV6-2 or TRBV6-3 and TRBJ2-5; D call uncertain. V lost 8 bases and J 5 bases, leaving 21 bases between the germline ends. Looked up from germline, CDR1 is MNHEY and CDR2 is SVGEGT. The CDR3 is made up of 15 amino acids. The CDR3 is CASSPRSLRTETQYF. In nucleotides, the CDR3 is TGTGCCAGCTCCCCTCGGAGTTTGAGGACGGAGACCCAGTACTTC.